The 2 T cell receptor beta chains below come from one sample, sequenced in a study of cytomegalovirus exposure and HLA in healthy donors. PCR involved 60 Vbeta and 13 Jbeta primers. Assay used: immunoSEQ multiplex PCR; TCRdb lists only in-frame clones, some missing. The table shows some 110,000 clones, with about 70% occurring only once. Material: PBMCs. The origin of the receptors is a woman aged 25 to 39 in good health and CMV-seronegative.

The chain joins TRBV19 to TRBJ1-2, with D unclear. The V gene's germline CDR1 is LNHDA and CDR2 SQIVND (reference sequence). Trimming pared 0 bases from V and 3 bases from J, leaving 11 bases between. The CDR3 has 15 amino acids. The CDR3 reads CASSIDGTLDYGYTF. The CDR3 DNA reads TGTGCCAGTAGTATAGATGGTACTTTGGACTATGGCTACACCTTC.

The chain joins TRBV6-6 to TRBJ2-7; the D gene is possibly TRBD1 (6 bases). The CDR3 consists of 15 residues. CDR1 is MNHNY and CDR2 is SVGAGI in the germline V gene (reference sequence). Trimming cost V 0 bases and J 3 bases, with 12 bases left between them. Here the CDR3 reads CASSYSLQGDYEQYF. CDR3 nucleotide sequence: TGTGCCAGCAGTTACTCGTTACAGGGTGACTACGAGCAGTACTTC.